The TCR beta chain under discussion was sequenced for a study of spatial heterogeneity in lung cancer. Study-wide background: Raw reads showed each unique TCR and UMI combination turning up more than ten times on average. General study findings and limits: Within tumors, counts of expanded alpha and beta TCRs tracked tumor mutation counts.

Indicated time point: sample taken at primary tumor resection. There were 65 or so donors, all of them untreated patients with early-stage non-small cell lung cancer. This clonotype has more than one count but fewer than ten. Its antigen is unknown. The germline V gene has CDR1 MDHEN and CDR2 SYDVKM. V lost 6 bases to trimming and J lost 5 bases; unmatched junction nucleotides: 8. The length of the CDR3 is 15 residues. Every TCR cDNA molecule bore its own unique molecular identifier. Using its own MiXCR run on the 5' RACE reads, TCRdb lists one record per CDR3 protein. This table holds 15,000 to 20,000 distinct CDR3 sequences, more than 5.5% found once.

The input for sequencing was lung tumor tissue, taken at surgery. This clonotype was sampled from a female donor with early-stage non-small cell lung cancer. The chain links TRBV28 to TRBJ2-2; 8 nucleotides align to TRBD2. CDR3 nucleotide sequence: TGTGCCAGCAGCCCCCTTGGACTAGCAACCGGGGAGCTGTTTTTT. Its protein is CASSPLGLATGELFF.